This is a list of T cell receptor beta chains from one sample in a study of blood T cell repertoires in COVID-19. Only in-frame clones appear in the TCRdb table, and some are missing; sequencing was by immunoSEQ multiplex PCR. Of about 230,000 clones in the sample, more than 75% were seen once. The sample was peripheral blood. The receptors shown here come from a man aged 50-59 years with COVID-19, enrolled during active disease. Both conserved end residues are part of each CDR3. Each record gives: D gene, clone size, V gene, J gene, CDR3 protein, CDR3 DNA. The D gene is left open where the match is weak. The size entry is marked missing in some rows and otherwise reads once, few, many or a size class.

D gene: -; clone size: once; V gene: TRBV5-5; J gene: TRBJ1-1; CDR3 protein: CASTLWLTQLNTEAFF; CDR3 DNA: TGTGCCAGCACCTTGTGGTTAACTCAACTGAACACTGAAGCTTTCTTT
D gene: TRBD1; clone size: -; V gene: TRBV7-9; J gene: TRBJ2-6; CDR3 protein: CASSQDRGTSGANVLTF; CDR3 DNA: TGTGCCAGCAGCCAGGACAGGGGGACGTCTGGGGCCAACGTCCTGACTTTC
D gene: TRBD1; clone size: -; V gene: TRBV18; J gene: TRBJ1-1; CDR3 protein: CASSPKQGAEAFF; CDR3 DNA: TGTGCCAGCTCACCTAAACAGGGGGCTGAAGCTTTCTTT
D gene: TRBD1; clone size: -; V gene: TRBV9; J gene: TRBJ1-4; CDR3 protein: CASSVGVGGGGEKLFF; CDR3 DNA: TGTGCCAGCAGCGTAGGGGTTGGAGGGGGCGGTGAAAAACTGTTTTTT
D gene: -; clone size: -; V gene: TRBV5-1; J gene: TRBJ1-5; CDR3 protein: CASSLTGFDQPQHF; CDR3 DNA: TGCGCCAGCAGCTTGACAGGTTTTGACCAGCCCCAGCATTTT
D gene: -; clone size: -; V gene: TRBV4-1; J gene: TRBJ2-2; CDR3 protein: CASSQTPGGRGFTGELFF; CDR3 DNA: TGCGCCAGCAGCCAAACCCCCGGCGGCAGGGGTTTTACCGGGGAGCTGTTTTTT
D gene: -; clone size: -; V gene: TRBV7-8; J gene: TRBJ2-1; CDR3 protein: CASSLGQPHEQFF; CDR3 DNA: TGTGCCAGCAGCCTAGGACAGCCCCATGAGCAGTTCTTC
D gene: -; clone size: -; V gene: TRBV4-3; J gene: TRBJ2-7; CDR3 protein: CASSQRVSGYEQYF; CDR3 DNA: TGCGCCAGCAGCCAACGGGTTTCTGGGTACGAGCAGTACTTC
D gene: -; clone size: -; V gene: TRBV12-3/TRBV12-4; J gene: TRBJ2-1; CDR3 protein: CASSLSGEQFF; CDR3 DNA: TGTGCCAGCAGTTTGAGCGGTGAGCAGTTCTTC
D gene: -; clone size: -; V gene: TRBV7-9; J gene: TRBJ2-3; CDR3 protein: CASSLGLGDIASSTDTQYF; CDR3 DNA: TGTGCCAGCAGCTTAGGCCTAGGAGACATAGCGTCTAGCACAGATACGCAGTATTTT
D gene: TRBD2; clone size: -; V gene: TRBV10-3; J gene: TRBJ2-3; CDR3 protein: CAIKSAGVADTQYF; CDR3 DNA: TGTGCCATCAAATCGGCGGGAGTTGCAGATACGCAGTATTTT
D gene: TRBD1; clone size: -; V gene: TRBV7-9; J gene: TRBJ1-5; CDR3 protein: CASSLNGDRGGQPQHF; CDR3 DNA: TGTGCCAGCAGCTTAAATGGGGACAGGGGAGGCCAGCCCCAGCATTTT
D gene: TRBD1; clone size: -; V gene: TRBV11-2; J gene: TRBJ2-7; CDR3 protein: CASSLAADRGYEQYF; CDR3 DNA: TGTGCCAGCAGCTTAGCGGCTGACAGGGGCTACGAGCAGTACTTC
D gene: TRBD2; clone size: once; V gene: TRBV19; J gene: TRBJ2-3; CDR3 protein: CASKVSGGPSSTDTQYF; CDR3 DNA: TGTGCCAGTAAGGTTAGCGGGGGCCCTTCCAGCACAGATACGCAGTATTTT
D gene: -; clone size: -; V gene: TRBV2; J gene: TRBJ2-2; CDR3 protein: CASRSNGGSGELFF; CDR3 DNA: TGTGCCAGCAGGTCAAATGGGGGGTCCGGGGAGCTGTTTTTT
D gene: TRBD1; clone size: -; V gene: TRBV6-4; J gene: TRBJ1-6; CDR3 protein: CASSAGTGQDNSPLHF; CDR3 DNA: TGTGCCAGCAGTGCCGGGACAGGGCAAGATAATTCACCCCTCCACTTT
D gene: TRBD2; clone size: -; V gene: TRBV10-3; J gene: TRBJ2-2; CDR3 protein: CAISTAGGDTGELFF; CDR3 DNA: TGTGCCATCAGTACCGCGGGAGGGGACACCGGGGAGCTGTTTTTT
D gene: -; clone size: few; V gene: TRBV28; J gene: TRBJ1-2; CDR3 protein: CASSPVGDYGYTF; CDR3 DNA: TGTGCCAGCAGCCCAGTCGGGGACTATGGCTACACCTTC
D gene: -; clone size: -; V gene: TRBV7-6; J gene: TRBJ2-2; CDR3 protein: CASSLINTGELFF; CDR3 DNA: TGTGCCAGCAGCTTAATAAACACCGGGGAGCTGTTTTTT
D gene: TRBD2; clone size: -; V gene: TRBV5-5; J gene: TRBJ2-1; CDR3 protein: CASSLGRGTSGYNEQFF; CDR3 DNA: TGTGCCAGCAGCTTGGGAAGGGGGACTAGCGGTTACAATGAGCAGTTCTTC
D gene: TRBD1; clone size: -; V gene: TRBV30; J gene: TRBJ1-2; CDR3 protein: CAYHRGNGYTF; CDR3 DNA: TGTGCCTACCACAGGGGAAATGGCTACACCTTC
D gene: TRBD2; clone size: -; V gene: TRBV5-1; J gene: TRBJ2-2; CDR3 protein: CASSLVAGGTGELFF; CDR3 DNA: TGCGCCAGCAGCTTGGTAGCGGGAGGCACCGGGGAGCTGTTTTTT
D gene: TRBD2; clone size: -; V gene: TRBV15; J gene: TRBJ2-7; CDR3 protein: CATSRDRGLAGLREQYF; CDR3 DNA: TGTGCCACCAGCAGAGATAGAGGACTAGCGGGCCTCCGAGAGCAGTACTTC
D gene: -; clone size: -; V gene: TRBV5-8; J gene: TRBJ1-6; CDR3 protein: CASSFGSGSSYNSPLHF; CDR3 DNA: TGTGCCAGCAGCTTCGGGTCGGGGAGCTCCTATAATTCACCCCTCCACTTT
D gene: TRBD1; clone size: -; V gene: TRBV6-5; J gene: TRBJ1-2; CDR3 protein: CASSYDRGLNYGYTF; CDR3 DNA: TGTGCCAGCAGTTACGACAGGGGGCTTAACTATGGCTACACCTTC
D gene: -; clone size: once; V gene: TRBV14; J gene: TRBJ2-3; CDR3 protein: CASSQAPGLRTDTQYF; CDR3 DNA: TGTGCCAGCAGCCAAGCACCGGGACTCCGCACAGATACGCAGTATTTT
D gene: TRBD2; clone size: once; V gene: TRBV6-5; J gene: TRBJ2-1; CDR3 protein: CASSTGLAGELAFF; CDR3 DNA: TGTGCCAGCAGTACGGGACTAGCGGGAGAGTTGGCGTTCTTC
D gene: -; clone size: -; V gene: TRBV12-3/TRBV12-4; J gene: TRBJ2-2; CDR3 protein: CASIIGGAGELFF; CDR3 DNA: TGTGCCAGCATTATAGGGGGGGCCGGGGAGCTGTTTTTT
D gene: -; clone size: -; V gene: TRBV24-1; J gene: TRBJ2-5; CDR3 protein: CATSDRETQYF; CDR3 DNA: TGTGCCACCAGTGATCGGGAGACCCAGTACTTC
D gene: -; clone size: -; V gene: TRBV30; J gene: TRBJ1-3; CDR3 protein: CAWNRRRLSGNTIYF; CDR3 DNA: TGTGCCTGGAATCGGAGGAGACTCTCTGGAAACACCATATATTTT
D gene: TRBD1; clone size: -; V gene: TRBV25-1; J gene: TRBJ2-3; CDR3 protein: CASSDRDRGVADTQYF; CDR3 DNA: TGTGCCAGCAGTGACCGGGACAGGGGGGTTGCGGATACGCAGTATTTT
D gene: TRBD2; clone size: -; V gene: TRBV18; J gene: TRBJ2-1; CDR3 protein: CASSPTGPTSGRAYNEQFF; CDR3 DNA: TGTGCCAGCTCACCGACCGGGCCTACTAGCGGGAGGGCCTACAATGAGCAGTTCTTC
D gene: -; clone size: -; V gene: TRBV10-2; J gene: TRBJ2-7; CDR3 protein: CASSDRVAFNEQYF; CDR3 DNA: TGCGCCAGCAGTGACAGGGTTGCTTTTAACGAGCAGTACTTC
D gene: -; clone size: -; V gene: TRBV24-1; J gene: TRBJ2-4; CDR3 protein: CATSDLLNIQYF; CDR3 DNA: TGTGCCACCAGTGATTTGCTAAACATTCAGTACTTC
D gene: TRBD1; clone size: -; V gene: TRBV5-4; J gene: TRBJ1-6; CDR3 protein: CASSLGTGDNSPLHF; CDR3 DNA: TGTGCCAGCAGCCTCGGGACAGGAGATAATTCACCCCTCCACTTT
D gene: TRBD1; clone size: -; V gene: TRBV7-2; J gene: TRBJ1-5; CDR3 protein: CASSKQGYSNQPQHF; CDR3 DNA: TGTGCCAGCAGCAAACAGGGGTACAGCAATCAGCCCCAGCATTTT
D gene: -; clone size: -; V gene: TRBV19; J gene: TRBJ1-1; CDR3 protein: CASSVPSLGTTFF; CDR3 DNA: TGTGCCAGTAGTGTGCCCTCGCTAGGGACTACTTTCTTT
D gene: TRBD1; clone size: -; V gene: TRBV29-1; J gene: TRBJ2-7; CDR3 protein: CSVEVGTGGHWYEQYF; CDR3 DNA: TGCAGCGTTGAAGTCGGGACAGGGGGGCACTGGTACGAGCAGTACTTC
D gene: TRBD1; clone size: few; V gene: TRBV27; J gene: TRBJ2-7; CDR3 protein: CASRRDSLQYF; CDR3 DNA: TGTGCCAGCAGAAGGGACAGCCTGCAGTACTTC
D gene: TRBD1; clone size: -; V gene: TRBV29-1; J gene: TRBJ2-1; CDR3 protein: CSVPDRVGYNEQFF; CDR3 DNA: TGCAGCGTCCCCGACAGGGTCGGTTACAATGAGCAGTTCTTC
D gene: TRBD1; clone size: -; V gene: TRBV28; J gene: TRBJ2-5; CDR3 protein: CASSPPTDRGKTQYF; CDR3 DNA: TGTGCCAGCAGTCCTCCGACCGACAGGGGAAAGACCCAGTACTTC
D gene: TRBD1; clone size: few; V gene: TRBV10-3; J gene: TRBJ1-5; CDR3 protein: CAISVQGDQPQHF; CDR3 DNA: TGTGCCATCAGCGTACAGGGGGATCAGCCCCAGCATTTT
D gene: -; clone size: -; V gene: TRBV7-8; J gene: TRBJ2-3; CDR3 protein: CASRWDITDTQYF; CDR3 DNA: TGTGCCAGCAGATGGGACATCACAGATACGCAGTATTTT
D gene: -; clone size: once; V gene: TRBV30; J gene: TRBJ1-5; CDR3 protein: CAWSVQGSNQPQHF; CDR3 DNA: TGTGCCTGGAGTGTACAGGGTAGCAATCAGCCCCAGCATTTT
D gene: TRBD2; clone size: few; V gene: TRBV5-1; J gene: TRBJ2-5; CDR3 protein: CASSDRRGETQYF; CDR3 DNA: TGCGCCAGCTCGGATCGGCGGGGGGAGACCCAGTACTTC
D gene: TRBD2; clone size: -; V gene: TRBV14; J gene: TRBJ2-7; CDR3 protein: CASTHGLAGANEQYF; CDR3 DNA: TGTGCCAGCACCCACGGACTAGCGGGAGCCAACGAGCAGTACTTC
D gene: -; clone size: -; V gene: TRBV7-2; J gene: TRBJ2-2; CDR3 protein: CASSLVFAWSTGELFF; CDR3 DNA: TGTGCCAGCAGCTTAGTTTTCGCCTGGAGCACCGGGGAGCTGTTTTTT
D gene: -; clone size: -; V gene: TRBV18; J gene: TRBJ1-1; CDR3 protein: CASSLLGGRNTEAFF; CDR3 DNA: TGTGCCAGCTCACTCCTCGGGGGGAGGAACACTGAAGCTTTCTTT
D gene: -; clone size: -; V gene: TRBV29-1; J gene: TRBJ1-5; CDR3 protein: CSVAVGTGGRQPQHF; CDR3 DNA: TGCAGCGTTGCGGTTGGGACGGGGGGCAGGCAGCCCCAGCATTTT